The 13 T cell receptor beta chains in this list originate from one sample, sequenced in a study of blood T cells in healthy people across ages. For the second PCR, which ran for 7 to 11 cycles, a sample-barcoded 5' primer and a J-beta primer mix were used. TCRdb reanalysed the 5' RACE reads using MiXCR and keeps one entry per CDR3 protein. The sample has hundreds of thousands of distinct CDR3 sequences, 20% to 25% seen once. The source material was blood. The receptors shown here come from a man in his 70s in good health.

This clonotype turned up a few times. The chain is built from TRBV28 and TRBJ2-7; D is ambiguous. Trimming left V 7 bases short and J 6 bases short, with 10 bases between. The CDR3 consists of 11 residues. Germline assignment: CDR1 MDHEN and CDR2 SYDVKM. CDR3: CASIGSGEQYF. The CDR3 DNA follows: TGTGCCAGCATTGGATCGGGCGAGCAGTACTTC.

The chain joins TRBV10-3 to TRBJ2-5; 8 nucleotides agree with TRBD1. The J call may be mistaken, given a closer DNA end match to TRBJ2-7. The CDR3 spans 14 residues. Germline V CDR1 and CDR2: ENHRY, SYGVKD. The CDR3 loop reads CASESGRGRDEQYF. DNA for the CDR3: TGTGCCTCCGAAAGTGGCAGGGGGCGAGACGAGCAGTACTTC.

The V call is TRBV3-1, the J call TRBJ1-5, with 7 bases that match TRBD1. This CDR3 contains 16 residues. Trimming cost V 1 base and J 3 bases; bases outside gene matches: 6. From germline, CDR1 is LGHDT and CDR2 YNNKEL (reference sequence). The CDR3 DNA reads as TGTGCCAGCAGCCAAGTGGACAGGCCTGACAATCAGCCCCAGCATTTT. It codes for CASSQVDRPDNQPQHF.

The gene calls are TRBV5-1 and TRBJ2-5, with 8 bases identical to TRBD2. The tail of the sequence fits TRBJ2-7 better, so the J call may be wrong. CDR1 and CDR2 (germline): SGHRS, YFSETQ. CDR3 length: 16 amino acids. The CDR3: CASRIAVAGSSYEQYF. The DNA for the CDR3 is TGCGCCAGCAGGATTGCCGTAGCGGGGAGCTCCTACGAGCAGTACTTC.

The chain uses TRBV7-8 and TRBJ2-5; 7 nucleotides align to TRBD2. Germline V gene sequence: CDR1 SGHVS, CDR2 FQNEAQ. The CDR3 contains 11 residues. V shed 5 bases and J 11 bases; nucleotides not matched to a gene: 5. The CDR3 coding sequence is TGTGCCAGCAGCGTCAGCGGGGCGCAGTACTTC. The encoded protein is CASSVSGAQYF. Supplemented by reference TRBV7-8 and TRBJ2-5, the full variable domain reads GAGVSQSPRYKVAKRGQDVALRCDPISGHVSLFWYQQALGQGPEFLTYFQNEAQLDKSGLPSDRFFAERPEGSVSTLKIQRTQQEDSAVYLCASSVSGAQYFGPGTRLLVL.

This clonotype came up a few times. V usage is TRBV30 and J usage is TRBJ2-5; 11 positions match TRBD2. Losses at the gene ends were 4 bases for V and 3 bases for J; bases not matched to a gene: 7. The CDR3 contains 15 residues. The V gene's germline CDR1 is GTSNPN and CDR2 SVGIG (reference sequence). As DNA, the CDR3 is TGTGCCTGGAACTCCGGGACTAGCGGAAAAGAGACCCAGTACTTC. It yields the protein CAWNSGTSGKETQYF.

The chain has TRBV5-1 and TRBJ2-1; D remains ambiguous. The CDR3 covers 15 residues. The ends were cut back, 4 bases at V and 6 bases at J, with 17 bases in the middle. Germline CDR1 is SGHRS and CDR2 is YFSETQ. CDR3 loop: CASSEPGHAGNEQFF. DNA of the CDR3: TGCGCCAGCAGCGAACCGGGCCATGCTGGCAATGAGCAGTTCTTC.

V usage is TRBV4-1 and J usage is TRBJ2-2, with TRBD2 matching 7 bases. This CDR3 region has 16 residues. CDR1 and CDR2 from the germline V gene are MGHRA and YSYEKL. Trimming removed 3 bases from V and 2 bases from J; junction bases left unmatched: 6. The CDR3 DNA sequence: TGCGCCAGCAGCCATAGACTAGCCACTAACACCGGGGAGCTGTTTTTT. This codes for CASSHRLATNTGELFF.

The V gene is TRBV6-1, the J gene TRBJ2-3; 8 positions agree with TRBD2. V was clipped by 6 bases and J by 3 bases; unmatched bases: 8. This CDR3 region has 15 residues. Germline V CDR1 and CDR2: MNHNS, SASEGT. The CDR3, as DNA: TGTGCCAGCAGCGAAACTCAGCGGGAGACAGATACGCAGTATTTT. The encoded protein is CASSETQRETDTQYF.

The chain employs TRBV5-1 and TRBJ2-2, with 10 bases identical to TRBD1. This CDR3 has 16 amino acids. Germline values: CDR1 SGHRS, CDR2 YFSETQ. V shed 3 bases and J 0 bases; nucleotides not matched to a gene: 2. CDR3 sequence (DNA): TGCGCCAGCAGCTCGGGGACAGGGGCGAACACCGGGGAGCTGTTTTTT. As protein: CASSSGTGANTGELFF.

This rearrangement joins TRBV6-1 to TRBJ1-5, with D possibly TRBD1 on 6 matching bases. Trimming removed 9 bases at V and 1 base at J, with 13 bases between. CDR1 and CDR2 (germline): MNHNS, SASEGT. This CDR3 is 14 amino acids long. CDR3 region: CASNTGMSNQPQHF. CDR3 sequence (DNA): TGTGCCAGTAATACAGGGATGAGCAATCAGCCCCAGCATTTT.

The chain carries TRBV6-5 and TRBJ2-7; D may match TRBD1 or TRBD2 (5 bases each). V shed 2 bases and J shed 2 bases, with 10 bases lying between them. This CDR3 has 14 residues. Germline CDR1 is MNHEY and CDR2 is SVGAGI. CDR3 protein: CASSYGDGPYEQYF. CDR3 coding DNA: TGTGCCAGCAGTTACGGGGACGGACCCTACGAGCAGTACTTC.

This clonotype occurred a few times. The rearrangement links TRBV6-5 to TRBJ1-3; 8 bases align to TRBD1. Germline CDR1 and CDR2: MNHEY and SVGAGI. The trim removed 11 bases at V and 0 bases at J, leaving 9 bases unmatched. This CDR3 is 15 amino acids long. The CDR3 loop is CAFTRTGTSGNTIYF. CDR3 in DNA: TGTGCCTTTACTCGGACAGGGACCTCTGGAAACACCATATATTTT.